These 12 T cell receptor beta chains share one sample of origin, sequenced in a study of CD8 T cells in ankylosing spondylitis. TCRdb redid the calling of the 5' RACE reads with MiXCR, one entry per CDR3 protein. The sample holds approximately 260,000 distinct CDR3 sequences, roughly 8.6% seen once. What was sequenced was blood, either unsorted or a sorted T cell fraction (not recorded which). These receptor sequences come from a male donor with ankylosing spondylitis or in good health (not recorded which).

This clonotype was counted between two and nine times. This sequence joins TRBV4-3 and TRBJ1-1, with D tentatively TRBD1 (5 bases). V lost 0 bases and J lost 4, with 12 bases in between. The CDR3 extends over 15 amino acids. Germline V CDR1 and CDR2: LGHNA, YSLEER. The chain's CDR3 is CASSQDKAGGTEAFF. The CDR3 bases are TGCGCCAGCAGCCAAGATAAAGCGGGGGGCACTGAAGCTTTCTTT.

This clonotype was picked up many times. This chain links TRBV7-9 with TRBJ1-1; D unresolved. Germline CDR1 reads SEHNR; CDR2 reads FQNEAQ (reference sequence). CDR3 size: 11 residues. Trimming cost V 7 bases and J 6 bases, with 9 bases left between them. CDR3 DNA sequence: TGTGCCAGCAACAGAGTCGCTGAAGCTTTCTTT. This translates into CASNRVAEAFF.

This clonotype showed up many times. The rearrangement joins TRBV4-1 to TRBJ2-3, with TRBD2 matching over 7 bases. The V gene's germline CDR1 is MGHRA and CDR2 YSYEKL. The CDR3 contains 15 residues. The junction had 11 bases not matched to a gene; V was cut back by 10 bases and J by 1 base. DNA for the CDR3: TGCGCCACCACCTCCGGCGGGAGAGGCACAGATACGCAGTATTTT. This gives the protein CATTSGGRGTDTQYF.

This clonotype was found many times. The chain carries TRBV7-6 and TRBJ2-3; 7 nucleotides line up with TRBD2. CDR3 length: 18 amino acids. Unmatched junction bases numbered 18, after V lost 5 bases and J lost 4 bases. Germline values: CDR1 SGHVS, CDR2 FNYEAQ. Written as DNA, the CDR3 is TGTGCCAGCAGCCCCCGAGAACGTAGGCGGGAGCTCTCAGATACGCAGTATTTT. It specifies CASSPRERRRELSDTQYF.

This clonotype showed up many times. The chain couples TRBV7-2 to TRBJ2-7; possible D gene TRBD2, 5 bases. The CDR3 is 12 residues long. Deletions cut 3 bases from V and 4 bases from J, with 7 bases between. Germline V CDR1 and CDR2: SGHTA, FQGNSA. CDR3 sequence reads: CASSFTGYEQYF. In DNA form, the CDR3 reads TGTGCCAGCAGCTTCACGGGGTACGAGCAGTACTTC.

A remark on this clonotype: A single base separates this from a much larger clone, so it may be a read error. The rearrangement links TRBV12-3 or TRBV12-4 to TRBJ2-1; 9 positions match TRBD2. This CDR3 region has 15 residues. CDR3 bases: TGTGCCTGCAGACTTGCCGGGACTAGCTGGAATGAGCAGTTCTTC. Amino acids: CACRLAGTSWNEQFF.

J is TRBJ1-6 and V is TRBV5-4; maybe TRBD1 (5 bases). Germline loops: CDR1 SGHNT, CDR2 YYREEE (reference sequence). V lost 4 bases to trimming and J lost 8 bases, with 16 bases between them. This CDR3 has 15 residues. CDR3 protein: CASSRTGGWDSPLHF. The CDR3 DNA sequence: TGTGCCAGCAGCAGAACAGGAGGGTGGGATTCACCCCTCCACTTT.

This clonotype came up many times. V gene TRBV12-3 or TRBV12-4 combines with J gene TRBJ1-5; possibly TRBD1 for D (5 bases). Trimming left V 3 bases short and J 0 bases short, with 15 bases between. The CDR3 sequence is 17 residues long. The CDR3 DNA reads as TGTGCCAGCAGTTTTGAGGTGGGGCGATATAGCAATCAGCCCCAGCATTTT. Amino acid sequence: CASSFEVGRYSNQPQHF.

This clonotype came up a few times. The CDR3 nucleotides read TGTGCCAGCAGCTCGACAGGGGAGTTCACCGGGGAGCTGTTTTTT. Protein: CASSSTGEFTGELFF. The chain recombines TRBV7-9 with TRBJ2-2, with 8 bases that match TRBD1. The CDR3 contains 15 residues. Germline V gives CDR1 SEHNR, CDR2 FQNEAQ (reference sequence). With V trimmed by 4 bases and J by 4 bases, 5 bases remained unmatched. Variable domain in full (rest from reference TRBV7-9 and TRBJ2-2): DTGVSQNPRHKITKRGQNVTFRCDPISEHNRLYWYRQTLGQGPEFLTYFQNEAQLEKSRLLSDRFSAERPKGSFSTLEIQRTEQGDSAMYLCASSSTGEFTGELFFGEGSRLTVL.

This clonotype was recorded many times. The CDR3 nucleotides are TGTGCCAGCAGTTTAGGAGGGTCCGCAAACACTGAAGCTTTCTTT. It specifies CASSLGGSANTEAFF. The V and J genes are TRBV12-3 or TRBV12-4 and TRBJ1-1, with D hard to call. The CDR3 is 15 residues long. V was cut by 1 base and J by 2 bases, with 11 bases left in between.

This clonotype was counted many times. The gene calls are TRBV7-2 and TRBJ2-3, with 7 bases that match TRBD1. Germline V gives CDR1 SGHTA, CDR2 FQGNSA. This CDR3 is built from 15 residues. With 4 bases clipped from V and 6 bases from J, the junction kept 10 bases outside the gene matches. The CDR3 nucleotides are TGTGCCAGCAGCTCGATCTTAGCCAGGGGGGATACGCAGTATTTT. Its protein is CASSSILARGDTQYF.

This clonotype was counted at least ten times. This chain joins TRBV7-8 and TRBJ2-3; D might be TRBD2 (6 bases). V was shortened by 2 bases and J by 1 base, with 10 bases between the two germline ends. The CDR3 contains 15 residues. Germline V gives CDR1 SGHVS, CDR2 FQNEAQ. In DNA form, the CDR3 reads TGTGCCAGCAGCTTACTGCCGGGGGGCACAGATACGCAGTATTTT. It translates to CASSLLPGGTDTQYF. The variable domain in full, with the rest retrieved from reference TRBV7-8 and TRBJ2-3, is GAGVSQSPRYKVAKRGQDVALRCDPISGHVSLFWYQQALGQGPEFLTYFQNEAQLDKSGLPSDRFFAERPEGSVSTLKIQRTQQEDSAVYLCASSLLPGGTDTQYFGPGTRLTVL.